This T cell receptor (delta chain) derives from a study of Vδ1+ human thymocytes. The study's findings and limits: Highly polyclonal TRG and TRD repertoires with Gaussian CDR3 length distributions appeared in thymus.

The template was reverse-transcribed extracted RNA. Multiplex PCR used pooled V-gene forward primers and a constant-region reverse primer to amplify CDR3s. TCRdb reprocessed the multiplex PCR reads using CATT. The data show about 75,000 delta-chain clones, approximately 37% seen once. Details on this clone: Its antigen is unknown. Germline and junction disagree at one end, which may indicate a read error.

Germline CDR1 is TSWWSYY and CDR2 is QGS. The CDR3 sequence is 19 residues long. The genes are TRDV1 and TRDJ1; 9 positions agree with TRDD3. The sequence was obtained from a boy less than two years old who had congenital heart surgery. The sequencing input was Vdelta1+ gamma-delta thymocytes from the thymus. Subset defined: FACS-sorted CD3+ TCRalphabeta- TCRVdelta1+ TCRVdelta2- thymocytes. CDR3 amino acids: CAPGEGSYDWGTYTDKLIF. For the CDR3, the DNA is TGTGCTCCTGGGGAAGGTTCCTACGACTGGGGGACGTACACCGATAAACTCATCTTT.